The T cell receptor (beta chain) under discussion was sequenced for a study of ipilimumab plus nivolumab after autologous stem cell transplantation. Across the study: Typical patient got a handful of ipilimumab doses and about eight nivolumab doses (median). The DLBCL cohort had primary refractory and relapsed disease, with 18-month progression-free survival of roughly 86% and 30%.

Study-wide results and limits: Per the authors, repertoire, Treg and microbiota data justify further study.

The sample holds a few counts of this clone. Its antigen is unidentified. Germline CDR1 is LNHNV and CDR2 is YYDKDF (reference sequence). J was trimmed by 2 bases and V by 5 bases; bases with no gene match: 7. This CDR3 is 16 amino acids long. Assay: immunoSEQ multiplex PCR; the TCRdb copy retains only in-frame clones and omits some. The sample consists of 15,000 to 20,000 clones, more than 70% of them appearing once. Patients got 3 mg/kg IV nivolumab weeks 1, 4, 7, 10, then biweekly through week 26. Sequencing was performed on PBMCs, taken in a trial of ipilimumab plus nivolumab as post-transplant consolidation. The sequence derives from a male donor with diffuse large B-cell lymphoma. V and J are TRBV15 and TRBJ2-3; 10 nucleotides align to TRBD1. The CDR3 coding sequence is TGTGCCACCAGCTTGCGGGACAGGGGCCCCACAGATACGCAGTATTTT. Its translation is CATSLRDRGPTDTQYF.